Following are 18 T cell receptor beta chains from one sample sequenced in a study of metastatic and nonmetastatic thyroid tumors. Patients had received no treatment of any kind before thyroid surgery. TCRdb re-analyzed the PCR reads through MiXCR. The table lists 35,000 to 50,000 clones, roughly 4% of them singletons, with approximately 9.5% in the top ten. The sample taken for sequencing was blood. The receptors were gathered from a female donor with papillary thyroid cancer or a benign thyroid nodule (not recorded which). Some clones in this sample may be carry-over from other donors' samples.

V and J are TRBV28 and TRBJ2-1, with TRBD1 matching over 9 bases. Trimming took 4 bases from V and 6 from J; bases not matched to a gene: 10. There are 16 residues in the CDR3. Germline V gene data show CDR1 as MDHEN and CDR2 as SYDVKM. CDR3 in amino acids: CASSSPSGQGFNEQFF. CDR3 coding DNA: TGTGCCAGCAGTTCACCCTCGGGACAGGGCTTCAATGAGCAGTTCTTC.

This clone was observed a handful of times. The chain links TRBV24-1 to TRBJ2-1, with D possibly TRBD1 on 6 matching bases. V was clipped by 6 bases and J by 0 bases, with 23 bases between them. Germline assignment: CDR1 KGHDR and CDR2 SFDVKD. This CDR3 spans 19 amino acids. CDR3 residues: CATSSIEGGGPSSYNEQFF. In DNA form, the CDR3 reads TGTGCCACCAGTAGCATCGAAGGGGGTGGCCCGAGCTCCTACAATGAGCAGTTCTTC.

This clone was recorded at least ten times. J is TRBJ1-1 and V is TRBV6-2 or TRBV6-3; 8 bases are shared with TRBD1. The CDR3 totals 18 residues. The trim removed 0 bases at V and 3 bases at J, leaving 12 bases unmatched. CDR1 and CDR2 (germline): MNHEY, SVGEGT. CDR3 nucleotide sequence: TGTGCCAGCAGTTACTCGATCGACAGGGGTTCTACGGACACTGAAGCTTTCTTT. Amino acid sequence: CASSYSIDRGSTDTEAFF.

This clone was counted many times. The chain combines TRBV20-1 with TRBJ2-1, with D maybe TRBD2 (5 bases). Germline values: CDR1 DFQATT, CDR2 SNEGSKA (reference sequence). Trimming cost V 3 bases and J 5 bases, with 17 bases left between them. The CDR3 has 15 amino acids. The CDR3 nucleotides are TGCAGTGCTAGTCAGCTAGCAAGATTCGACAATGAGCAGTTCTTC. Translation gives CSASQLARFDNEQFF.

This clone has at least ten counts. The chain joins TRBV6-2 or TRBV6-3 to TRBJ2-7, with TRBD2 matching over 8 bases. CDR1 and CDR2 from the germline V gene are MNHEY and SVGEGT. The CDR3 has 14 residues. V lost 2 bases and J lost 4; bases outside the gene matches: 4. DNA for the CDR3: TGTGCCAGCAGTTACGCGGGGGGCGTTTACGAGCAGTACTTC. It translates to CASSYAGGVYEQYF.

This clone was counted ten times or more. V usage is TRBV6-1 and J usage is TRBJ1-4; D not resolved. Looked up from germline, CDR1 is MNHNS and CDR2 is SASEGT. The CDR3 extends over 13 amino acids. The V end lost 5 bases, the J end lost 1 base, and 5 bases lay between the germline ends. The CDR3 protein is CASSRGTNEKLFF. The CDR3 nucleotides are TGTGCCAGCAGTCGGGGAACTAATGAAAAACTGTTTTTT.

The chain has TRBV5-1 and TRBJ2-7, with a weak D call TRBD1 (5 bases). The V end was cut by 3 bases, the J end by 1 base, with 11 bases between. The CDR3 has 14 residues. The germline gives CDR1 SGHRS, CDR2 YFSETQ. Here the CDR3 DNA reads TGCGCCAGCAGCTGGGGCAGCCCGTCCTACGAGCAGTACTTC. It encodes CASSWGSPSYEQYF.

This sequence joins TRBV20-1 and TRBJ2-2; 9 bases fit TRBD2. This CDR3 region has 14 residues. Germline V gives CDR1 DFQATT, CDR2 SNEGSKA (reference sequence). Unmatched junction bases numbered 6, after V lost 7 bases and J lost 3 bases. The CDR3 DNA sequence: TGCAGTGTGAGGACTAGCGTGGACACCGGGGAGCTGTTTTTT. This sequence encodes CSVRTSVDTGELFF.

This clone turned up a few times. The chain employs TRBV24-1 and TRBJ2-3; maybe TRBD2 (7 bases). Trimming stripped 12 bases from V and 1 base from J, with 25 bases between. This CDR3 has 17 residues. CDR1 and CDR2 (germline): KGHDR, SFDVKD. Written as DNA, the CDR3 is TGTGCCCCCGGCGGAGGGGGAGGGTCCGGGTGCACAGATACGCAGTATTTT. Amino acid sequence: CAPGGGGGSGCTDTQYF.

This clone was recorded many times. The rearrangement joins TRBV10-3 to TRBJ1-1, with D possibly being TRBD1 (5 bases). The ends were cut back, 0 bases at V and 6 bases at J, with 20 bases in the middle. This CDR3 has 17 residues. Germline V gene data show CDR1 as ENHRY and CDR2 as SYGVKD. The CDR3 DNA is TGTGCCATCAGTGAGTCAATAGGAGGAAGGGGTAAGGCTGAAGCTTTCTTT. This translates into CAISESIGGRGKAEAFF.

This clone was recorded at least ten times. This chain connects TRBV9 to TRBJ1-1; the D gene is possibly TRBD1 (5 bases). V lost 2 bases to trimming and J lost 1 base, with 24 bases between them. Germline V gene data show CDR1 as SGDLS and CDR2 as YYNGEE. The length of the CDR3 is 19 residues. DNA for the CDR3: TGTGCCAGCAGCGTTCGGAGCGGACGGGAACAGGTCCCGAACACTGAAGCTTTCTTT. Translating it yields CASSVRSGREQVPNTEAFF.

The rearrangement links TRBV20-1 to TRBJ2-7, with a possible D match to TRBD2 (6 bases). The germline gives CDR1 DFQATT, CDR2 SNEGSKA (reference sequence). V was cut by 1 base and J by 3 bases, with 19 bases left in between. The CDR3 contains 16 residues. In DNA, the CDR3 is TGCAGTGCTAGAGGGTCCCCCGAGGGAGGTAGCTACGAGCAGTACTTC. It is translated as CSARGSPEGGSYEQYF.

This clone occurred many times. The CDR3 loop is CASSLGYGSYEQYF. CDR3 coding DNA: TGCGCCAGCAGCTTGGGTTACGGGTCCTACGAGCAGTACTTC. J is TRBJ2-7 and V is TRBV5-1; D gene unclear. The germline V gene has CDR1 SGHRS and CDR2 YFSETQ. Trimming removed 0 bases from V and 1 base from J, with 8 bases in between. The CDR3 length is 14 residues.

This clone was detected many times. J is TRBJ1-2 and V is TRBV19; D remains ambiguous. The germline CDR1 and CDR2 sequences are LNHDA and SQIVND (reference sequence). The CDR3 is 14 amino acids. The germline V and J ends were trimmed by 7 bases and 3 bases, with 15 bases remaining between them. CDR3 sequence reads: CASINRQPHYGYTF. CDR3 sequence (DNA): TGTGCCAGTATCAACAGACAACCCCACTATGGCTACACCTTC. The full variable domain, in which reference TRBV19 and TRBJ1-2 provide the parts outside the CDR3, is DGGITQSPKYLFRKEGQNVTLSCEQNLNHDAMYWYRQDPGQGLRLIYYSQIVNDFQKGDIAEGYSVSREKKESFPLTVTSAQKNPTAFYLCASINRQPHYGYTFGSGTRLTVV.

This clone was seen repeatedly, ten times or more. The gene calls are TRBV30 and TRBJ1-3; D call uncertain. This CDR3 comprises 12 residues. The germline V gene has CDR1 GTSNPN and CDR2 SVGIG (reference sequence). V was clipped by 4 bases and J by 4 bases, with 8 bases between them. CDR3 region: CAWKGLGNTIYF. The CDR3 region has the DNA TGTGCCTGGAAAGGGTTAGGAAACACCATATATTTT.

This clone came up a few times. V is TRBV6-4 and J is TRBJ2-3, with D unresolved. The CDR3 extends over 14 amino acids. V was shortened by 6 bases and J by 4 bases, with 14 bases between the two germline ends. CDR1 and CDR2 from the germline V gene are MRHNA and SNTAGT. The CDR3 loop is CASSVVAGADTQYF. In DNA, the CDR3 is TGTGCCAGCAGCGTGGTGGCTGGGGCAGATACGCAGTATTTT.

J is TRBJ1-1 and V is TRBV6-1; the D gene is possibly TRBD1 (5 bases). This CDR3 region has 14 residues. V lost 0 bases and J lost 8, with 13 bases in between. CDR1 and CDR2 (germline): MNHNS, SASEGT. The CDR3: CASSEAFRGREAFF. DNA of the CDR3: TGTGCCAGCAGTGAAGCTTTCCGGGGCCGAGAAGCTTTCTTT.

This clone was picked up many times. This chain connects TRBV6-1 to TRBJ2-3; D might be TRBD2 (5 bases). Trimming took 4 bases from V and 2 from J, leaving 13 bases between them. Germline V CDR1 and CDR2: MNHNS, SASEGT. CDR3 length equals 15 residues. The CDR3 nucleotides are TGTGCCAGCAGTGGCACTAGGGATACCACAGATACGCAGTATTTT. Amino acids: CASSGTRDTTDTQYF.